This T cell receptor (beta chain) was identified during a study of T cells in Graves' hyperthyroidism and ophthalmopathy. This clonotype has ten or more counts. As yet, its antigen is unknown. The study's findings and limits: Blood also contained most expanded thyroid clonotypes above 0.001.

From RNA transcripts, TCR beta CDR3 regions were amplified. The study used the HTBI primer set for a first-round RT-PCR of the TCR CDR3. TCRdb reprocessed the multiplex PCR reads via MiXCR and lists one record per CDR3 protein. This sample has fewer than 300,000 distinct CDR3 sequences, with 12% to 15% found just once. This CDR3 is built from 16 residues. The germline V gene encodes CDR1 MNHNY and CDR2 SVGAGI (reference sequence). Trimming removed 2 bases from V and 10 bases from J; junction bases left unmatched: 10. The sequencing sample was made of blood. The gene calls are TRBV6-6 and TRBJ2-1; 11 bases match TRBD2. This receptor was identified in a woman aged 50 to 60 with Graves' hyperthyroidism that later progressed to Graves' ophthalmopathy. CDR3 sequence reads: CASSYRTSGRRGEQFF. The CDR3 bases are TGTGCCAGCAGTTACAGAACTAGCGGGAGACGGGGGGAGCAGTTCTTC.